Below, one TCR beta chain is given with its context. This record comes from a study of blood T cell repertoires in COVID-19. Study at large: Donors in the United States, Italy and Spain gave samples during acute or convalescent COVID-19. From T cells, B-cell-depleted T cells, or PBMCs came the material, which was cDNA or gDNA.

Under the authors' procedure: It was from reference gene primer amplification that nucleated cell counts were estimated. TCRdb keeps only in-frame clones here, not all; method: immunoSEQ multiplex PCR. The DNA gave D and trimming, while V, J and clone size come from that table. The data contain some 190,000 clones, over 75% of them seen just once; the ten biggest clones take up more than 2.5%. V was shortened by 5 bases and J by 8 bases, with 6 bases between the two germline ends. Germline CDR1 reads SEHNR; CDR2 reads FQNEAQ (reference sequence). CDR3 length: 11 residues. This rearrangement joins TRBV7-9 to TRBJ2-2; D remains unclear. Material: peripheral blood. The sequence came from a man between 60 and 75 years old with acute or convalescent COVID-19. CDR3 sequence reads: CASSQEGELFF. For the CDR3, the DNA is TGTGCCAGCAGCCAGGAAGGGGAGCTGTTTTTT. The full variable domain, its missing parts supplied by reference TRBV7-9 and TRBJ2-2, is DTGVSQNPRHKITKRGQNVTFRCDPISEHNRLYWYRQTLGQGPEFLTYFQNEAQLEKSRLLSDRFSAERPKGSFSTLEIQRTEQGDSAMYLCASSQEGELFFGEGSRLTVL.